A single sample gave rise to the 11 T cell receptor beta chains below, sequenced in a study of low-dose radiotherapy and immunotherapy resistance in tumors. Gene-specific TRAV and TRBV primers were used for first-strand cDNA, covering alpha and beta chains. Both a constant-region primer and a V-primer adapter served to amplify TCRs across roughly 22 PCR cycles. Each CDR3 protein is one row after TCRdb ran MiXCR on the reads. Of 54,000 or so distinct CDR3 sequences listed, under 30% are singletons. As for time point: before trial treatment. Sequences were derived from PBMCs, sampled before treatment. The receptors derive from a male donor with prostate cancer.

This clonotype came up many times. The chain employs TRBV6-6 and TRBJ2-2; weak D call: TRBD1 (5 bases). This CDR3 is built from 16 residues. Trimming removed 0 bases at V and 0 bases at J, with 8 bases between. Germline V lookup: CDR1 MNHNY, CDR2 SVGAGI (reference sequence). The CDR3 sequence is CASSYSDTANTGELFF. CDR3 sequence (DNA): TGTGCCAGCAGTTACTCGGACACCGCGAACACCGGGGAGCTGTTTTTT.

The chain couples TRBV7-9 to TRBJ1-1; D remains ambiguous. Germline values: CDR1 SEHNR, CDR2 FQNEAQ (reference sequence). The V and J ends lost 5 bases and 5 bases respectively, with 12 bases between them. The CDR3 runs 13 residues. As DNA, the CDR3 is TGTGCCAGCAGCCCCAAACGGCGGACTGAAGCTTTCTTT. It translates to CASSPKRRTEAFF. The entire variable domain, with the rest obtained from reference TRBV7-9 and TRBJ1-1, is as follows: DTGVSQNPRHKITKRGQNVTFRCDPISEHNRLYWYRQTLGQGPEFLTYFQNEAQLEKSRLLSDRFSAERPKGSFSTLEIQRTEQGDSAMYLCASSPKRRTEAFFGQGTRLTVV.

Note on this clonotype: This likely traces to a read error, being one base from a far larger clone. J is TRBJ2-5 and V is TRBV6-1; D remains ambiguous. The germline V and J ends were trimmed by 6 bases and 11 bases, with 22 bases remaining between them. CDR3 size: 14 residues. Germline values: CDR1 MNHNS, CDR2 SASEGT. The CDR3 loop is CASRGSVSYNEQYF. For the CDR3, the DNA is TGTGCCAGCAGGGGGTCCGTCTCCTACAATGAGCAGTACTTC.

Details on this clonotype: This likely reflects a read error, since a far larger clone is one base away. The gene calls are TRBV5-1 and TRBJ2-7; D unclear. V was trimmed by 0 bases and J by 7 bases, leaving 14 bases between them. CDR1 and CDR2 (germline): SGHRS, YFSETQ. The CDR3 runs 14 residues. CDR3 nucleotide sequence: TGCGCCAGCAGCTTGGAAACCTCCTACAATGAGCAGTACTTC. Encoded protein: CASSLETSYNEQYF.

Note on this clonotype: Germline and junction disagree at one end, which may indicate a read error. The V gene is TRBV5-1, the J gene TRBJ2-7, with D possibly called TRBD1 or TRBD2 (5 bases each). CDR3 length: 14 residues. CDR1 is SGHRS and CDR2 is YFSETQ in the germline V gene. The CDR3 DNA is TGCGCCAGCAGCTTGGCCAGAACAGGAGGCGAGCATTACTTC. Its protein product is CASSLARTGGEHYF.

This sequence joins TRBV7-9 and TRBJ2-7; 8 bases are shared with TRBD2. There are 15 residues in the CDR3. Germline assignment: CDR1 SEHNR and CDR2 FQNEAQ (reference sequence). J gave up 2 bases and V 3 bases, and 6 bases lay outside the gene matches. The CDR3 region has the DNA TGTGCCAGCAGCTTTATAACGGGAGGGCCCTACGAGCAGTACTTC. Translated, it gives CASSFITGGPYEQYF.

The chain uses TRBV6-5 and TRBJ2-3, with D hard to call. In germline, CDR1 is MNHEY, CDR2 SVGAGI. The CDR3 totals 13 residues. V lost 2 bases and J lost 6, with 9 bases in between. CDR3 sequence: CASSYRSPDTQYF. CDR3 coding DNA: TGTGCCAGCAGTTACCGTAGCCCCGATACGCAGTATTTT.

V usage is TRBV9 and J usage is TRBJ2-1, with 10 bases aligning to TRBD2. Germline CDR1 SGDLS, CDR2 YYNGEE. V dropped 5 bases and J dropped 6; count of bases not matched to a gene: 11. The length of the CDR3 is 16 residues. The chain's CDR3 is CASRPKTGLASNEQFF. The CDR3 region has the DNA TGTGCCAGCAGACCGAAGACGGGACTAGCGAGCAATGAGCAGTTCTTC.

This chain links TRBV28 with TRBJ2-2, with 7 nucleotides matching TRBD1. Germline assignment: CDR1 MDHEN and CDR2 SYDVKM. This CDR3 is built from 17 residues. Losses at the gene ends were 4 bases for V and 0 bases for J; bases not matched to a gene: 8. CDR3 amino acids: CASSSPSGTANTGELFF. CDR3 nucleotides: TGTGCCAGCAGTTCCCCATCAGGGACAGCGAACACCGGGGAGCTGTTTTTT.

The chain links TRBV6-6 to TRBJ2-4; D is undetermined. This CDR3 region has 13 residues. V was clipped by 5 bases and J by 9 bases, with 14 bases between them. The germline V gene has CDR1 MNHNY and CDR2 SVGAGI (reference sequence). The CDR3 is CASSPDSSSIQYF. The CDR3 coding sequence is TGTGCCAGCAGTCCAGACTCATCCAGCATTCAGTACTTC.

There are many counts of this clonotype. The V and J genes are TRBV6-6 and TRBJ2-5; 7 bases are shared with TRBD1. Losses at the gene ends were 5 bases for V and 3 bases for J; bases not matched to a gene: 6. Looked up from germline, CDR1 is MNHNY and CDR2 is SVGAGI (reference sequence). CDR3 length: 14 residues. The CDR3 DNA is TGTGCCAGCAGTACCTTGACAGGGAAAGAGACCCAGTACTTC. This gives the protein CASSTLTGKETQYF.